This TCR beta chain comes out of a study of cytomegalovirus exposure and HLA in healthy donors. Study-level results: Later analysis identified several of the most significant clusters that appeared linked to common viral pathogens.

The CDR3 length is 12 residues. V shed 3 bases and J shed 10 bases, with 10 bases lying between them. CDR1 is MNHNY and CDR2 is SVGAGI in the germline V gene (reference sequence). A multiplex PCR was run with 60 Vbeta primers and 13 Jbeta primers. Generated by immunoSEQ multiplex PCR, the TCRdb table keeps only in-frame clones and is missing some. The data contain about 150,000 clones, roughly 72% of them singletons. About this clone: Its target is unknown.

Each donor's status was that of a healthy bone marrow donor. The gene calls are TRBV6-6 and TRBJ2-1, with D unclear. The sequence was obtained from a man aged 35-49 years in good health and CMV-seronegative. The specimen sequenced was PBMCs. The CDR3 spells CASSYSGTEQFF. The CDR3 nucleotides are TGTGCCAGCAGTTATTCAGGAACCGAGCAGTTCTTC.